A single T cell receptor beta chain is shown here with its context. The data originate from a study of shared clonotypes between healthy human individuals. Generated by immunoSEQ multiplex PCR, the TCRdb table keeps only in-frame clones and is missing some. The sample has about 1.5 million clones, around 97% seen once. This CDR3 is 15 amino acids long. Germline loops: CDR1 SNHLY, CDR2 FYNNEI. V lost 4 bases, J lost 7 bases, and 9 bases stayed unmatched. Sequences were obtained from naive CD4+ T cells sorted from blood. Indicated subset: CD45RA+ positively selected. This receptor was taken from a young man in good health. V gene TRBV2 combines with J gene TRBJ2-1; 8 nucleotides align to TRBD2. The chain's CDR3 is CASSVESGSWNEQFF. The CDR3 DNA reads TGTGCCAGCAGTGTTGAGAGCGGGAGCTGGAATGAGCAGTTCTTC.